One sample yielded the 18 T cell receptor beta chains listed below, sequenced in a study of T cells in Graves' hyperthyroidism and ophthalmopathy. TCR beta CDR3 regions were amplified from RNA. The study used the HTBI primer set for a first-round RT-PCR of the TCR CDR3. TCRdb processed the multiplex PCR reads anew with MiXCR; each CDR3 protein has one entry. The profile shows 620,000 or so distinct CDR3 sequences, roughly 15% of them singletons. Material: blood. Every receptor here comes from a woman between 45 and 60 years old with Graves' ophthalmopathy.

This clonotype was counted between two and nine times. V usage is TRBV19 and J usage is TRBJ1-1; no firm D call. This CDR3 has 12 amino acids. Germline V CDR1 and CDR2: LNHDA, SQIVND (reference sequence). V was trimmed by 2 bases and J by 7 bases, leaving 8 bases between them. The CDR3 here is CASSISQVEAFF. DNA of the CDR3: TGTGCCAGTAGTATAAGCCAGGTTGAAGCTTTCTTT.

This clonotype was detected only a few times. This chain connects TRBV20-1 to TRBJ1-6, with D perhaps TRBD1 (6 bases). Per germline, CDR1 DFQATT and CDR2 SNEGSKA (reference sequence). The V gene lost 0 bases and the J gene lost 10 bases, with 16 bases spanning the gap. The CDR3 contains 15 residues. The CDR3 loop is CSARDLRGEGSPLHF. Written as DNA, the CDR3 is TGCAGTGCTAGAGATCTCAGGGGAGAGGGATCACCCCTCCACTTT.

The rearrangement uses TRBV25-1 and TRBJ2-1, with D unresolved. Trimming removed 0 bases from V and 8 bases from J, with 8 bases in between. CDR1 and CDR2 (germline): MGHDK, SYGVNS. The CDR3 sequence is 13 residues long. The CDR3 loop is CASSEYLVHEQFF. DNA of the CDR3: TGTGCCAGCAGTGAATACTTGGTGCATGAGCAGTTCTTC.

This clonotype was counted at least ten times. The chain is built from TRBV6-2 or TRBV6-3 and TRBJ1-1; D possibly corresponds to TRBD1 (5 bases). There are 17 residues in the CDR3. The ends were cut back, 5 bases at V and 3 bases at J, with 22 bases in the middle. The germline V gene encodes CDR1 MNHEY and CDR2 SVGEGT. The CDR3 DNA is TGTGCCAGCAGTACCGGGACTGCATCCCCCTCAGACACTGAAGCTTTCTTT. Translation: CASSTGTASPSDTEAFF.

This clonotype has at least ten counts. The CDR3 DNA is TGCAGTGCCACCCCCGGGACTAGCGTAATCCAAGAGACCCAGTACTTC. Protein sequence: CSATPGTSVIQETQYF. The gene calls are TRBV20-1 and TRBJ2-5; 10 nucleotides match TRBD2. After removal of 6 bases from V and 1 base from J, the junction contained 11 bases not matched to a gene. There are 16 residues in the CDR3. Germline CDR1 reads DFQATT; CDR2 reads SNEGSKA (reference sequence).

V is TRBV6-1 and J is TRBJ1-2; D not certain. The CDR3 sequence is 13 residues long. Germline assignment: CDR1 MNHNS and CDR2 SASEGT. The V end was cut by 3 bases, the J end by 7 bases, with 12 bases between. CDR3 sequence: CASSDNGVGGYTF. CDR3 DNA sequence: TGTGCCAGCAGTGACAACGGGGTGGGTGGCTACACCTTC.

The rearrangement joins TRBV27 to TRBJ1-1, with 7 bases fitting TRBD1. The germline V gene has CDR1 MNHEY and CDR2 SMNVEV (reference sequence). This CDR3 has 15 residues. Losses at the gene ends were 5 bases for V and 4 bases for J; bases not matched to a gene: 10. CDR3 protein: CASSTSGTASTEAFF. The CDR3 DNA is TGTGCCAGCAGTACGTCCGGGACAGCCAGCACTGAAGCTTTCTTT.

The chain carries TRBV20-1 and TRBJ1-2; D is ambiguous. This CDR3 is 11 amino acids long. Germline V gene data show CDR1 as DFQATT and CDR2 as SNEGSKA (reference sequence). V was shortened by 2 bases and J by 7 bases, with 8 bases between the two germline ends. The CDR3 DNA reads as TGCAGTGCTAGAATCGCGGGTGGCTACACCTTC. This encodes CSARIAGGYTF.

This clonotype was detected ten times or more. The chain carries TRBV24-1 and TRBJ2-3; D is perhaps TRBD2 (6 bases). Germline-derived CDR1 and CDR2 are KGHDR and SFDVKD. The length of the CDR3 is 14 residues. V lost 4 bases and J 3 bases, leaving 10 bases between the germline ends. The CDR3 DNA follows: TGTGCCACCAGTGACGCGGGGAGGACAGATACGCAGTATTTT. It codes for CATSDAGRTDTQYF.

On this clonotype: A much larger clone lies one base from this, so it may be a read error. Here the CDR3 reads CSAIDRAAAFF. DNA for the CDR3: TGCAGTGCTATTGATAGGGCGGCAGCTTTCTTT. The chain joins TRBV20-1 to TRBJ1-1; D is unresolved. Trimming took 4 bases from V and 10 from J, leaving 13 bases between them. CDR1 and CDR2 (germline): DFQATT, SNEGSKA (reference sequence). The CDR3 is 11 residues long.

V is TRBV20-1 and J is TRBJ1-5, with 9 bases fitting TRBD1. CDR3 length equals 15 residues. CDR1 DFQATT and CDR2 SNEGSKA come from the germline V gene (reference sequence). Trimming removed 6 bases from V and 1 base from J; junction bases left unmatched: 7. The chain's CDR3 is CSAPPGTGSNQPQHF. The CDR3 coding sequence is TGCAGTGCCCCCCCCGGGACAGGGAGCAATCAGCCCCAGCATTTT.

This sequence joins TRBV20-1 and TRBJ1-5; maybe TRBD1 (5 bases). The CDR3 length is 14 residues. V dropped 7 bases and J dropped 5 bases, with 18 bases sitting between them. CDR1 is DFQATT, CDR2 SNEGSKA, per germline (reference sequence). The CDR3 loop reads CSVRKGSGDQPQHF. CDR3 nucleotide sequence: TGCAGTGTTCGGAAGGGGTCGGGCGATCAGCCCCAGCATTTT.

This clonotype came up many times. The chain uses TRBV10-3 and TRBJ2-5; D is unclear. This CDR3 spans 14 amino acids. The germline gives CDR1 ENHRY, CDR2 SYGVKD. Trimming took off 0 bases at V and 2 bases at J, with 7 bases between the two ends. The CDR3 protein is CAISESGRQETQYF. The CDR3 DNA reads TGTGCCATCAGTGAGTCTGGCAGACAAGAGACCCAGTACTTC.

This clonotype was seen a handful of times. The chain couples TRBV20-1 to TRBJ1-1; the D gene is possibly TRBD1 (6 bases). V was clipped by 6 bases and J by 0 bases, with 14 bases between them. Germline values: CDR1 DFQATT, CDR2 SNEGSKA (reference sequence). This CDR3 is built from 14 residues. In DNA, the CDR3 is TGCAGTGCCTTGGATAACAGGGTGAACACTGAAGCTTTCTTT. It codes for CSALDNRVNTEAFF.

This clonotype was counted a few times. A clone one base away is much larger, so this may be a read error. The chain carries TRBV10-3 and TRBJ1-2, with no clear D. Looked up from germline, CDR1 is ENHRY and CDR2 is SYGVKD. The CDR3 sequence is 14 residues long. The CDR3 sequence is CATRRLGTNYGYAF. CDR3 sequence (DNA): TGTGCCACCCGCCGGTTAGGAACTAACTATGGCTACGCCTTC.

This clonotype occurred a few times. The rearrangement joins TRBV27 to TRBJ2-5; D may be TRBD1 (6 bases). Deletions cut 6 bases from V and 1 base from J, with 18 bases between. The CDR3 runs 16 residues. Germline V gives CDR1 MNHEY, CDR2 SMNVEV (reference sequence). Written as DNA, the CDR3 is TGTGCCAGCAGCACCAGGGGATTTGGGGTCCAAGAGACCCAGTACTTC. Translation: CASSTRGFGVQETQYF.

The rearrangement links TRBV4-3 to TRBJ1-2, with D maybe TRBD1 (5 bases). Germline assignment: CDR1 LGHNA and CDR2 YSLEER. This CDR3 is 14 amino acids long. The ends were cut back, 2 bases at V and 4 bases at J, with 11 bases in the middle. The CDR3 bases are TGCGCCAGCAGCCAACTCGGGGGGTCCTATGGCTACACCTTC. Translation: CASSQLGGSYGYTF.

This clonotype was detected only a few times. The chain has TRBV11-2 and TRBJ2-1, with D possibly being TRBD1 (6 bases). Germline lookup yields CDR1 SGHAT and CDR2 FQNNGV. Between the trimmed V and J ends, which lost 0 bases and 3 bases, there was a span of 12 bases. The CDR3 extends over 16 amino acids. CDR3: CASSLDNRAFYNEQFF. Here the CDR3 DNA reads TGTGCCAGCAGCTTAGATAACAGGGCTTTCTACAATGAGCAGTTCTTC. The whole variable domain, filled in from reference TRBV11-2 and TRBJ2-1, reads EAGVAQSPRYKIIEKRQSVAFWCNPISGHATLYWYQQILGQGPKLLIQFQNNGVVDDSQLPKDRFSAERLKGVDSTLKIQPAKLEDSAVYLCASSLDNRAFYNEQFFGPGTRLTVL.